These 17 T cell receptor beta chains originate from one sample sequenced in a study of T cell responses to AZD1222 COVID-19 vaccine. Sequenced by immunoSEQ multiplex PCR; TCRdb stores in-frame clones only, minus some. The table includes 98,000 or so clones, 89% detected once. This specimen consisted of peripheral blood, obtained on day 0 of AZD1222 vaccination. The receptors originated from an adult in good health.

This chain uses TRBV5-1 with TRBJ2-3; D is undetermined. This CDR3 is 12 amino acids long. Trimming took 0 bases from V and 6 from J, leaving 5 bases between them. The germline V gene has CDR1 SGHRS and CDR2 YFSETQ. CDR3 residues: CASSLGVDTQYF. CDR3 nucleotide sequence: TGCGCCAGCAGCTTGGGAGTGGATACGCAGTATTTT.

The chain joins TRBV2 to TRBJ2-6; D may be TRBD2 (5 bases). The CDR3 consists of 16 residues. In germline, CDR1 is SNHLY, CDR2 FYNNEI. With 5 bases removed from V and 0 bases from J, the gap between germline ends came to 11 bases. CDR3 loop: CASSTAVGSGANVLTF. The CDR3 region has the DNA TGTGCCAGCAGTACAGCGGTCGGCTCTGGGGCCAACGTCCTGACTTTC.

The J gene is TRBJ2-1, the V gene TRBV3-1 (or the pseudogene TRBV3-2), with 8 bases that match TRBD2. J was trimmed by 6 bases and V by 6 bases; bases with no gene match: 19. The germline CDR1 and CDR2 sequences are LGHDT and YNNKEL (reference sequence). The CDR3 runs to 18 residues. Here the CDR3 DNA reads TGTGCCAGCAGGAAGACCGGGACTAGTGGGGGGCGCGGCAATGAGCAGTTCTTC. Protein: CASRKTGTSGGRGNEQFF.

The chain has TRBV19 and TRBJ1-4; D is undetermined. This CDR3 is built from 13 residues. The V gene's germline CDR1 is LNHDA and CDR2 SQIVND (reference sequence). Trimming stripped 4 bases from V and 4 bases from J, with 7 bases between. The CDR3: CASSTGGNEKLFF. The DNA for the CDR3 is TGTGCCAGTAGTACGGGAGGTAATGAAAAACTGTTTTTT.

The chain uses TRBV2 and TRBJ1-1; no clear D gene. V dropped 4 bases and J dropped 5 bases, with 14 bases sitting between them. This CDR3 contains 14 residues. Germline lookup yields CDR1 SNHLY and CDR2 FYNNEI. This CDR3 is CASSGYGVETEAFF. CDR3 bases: TGTGCCAGCAGTGGTTACGGGGTTGAAACTGAAGCTTTCTTT.

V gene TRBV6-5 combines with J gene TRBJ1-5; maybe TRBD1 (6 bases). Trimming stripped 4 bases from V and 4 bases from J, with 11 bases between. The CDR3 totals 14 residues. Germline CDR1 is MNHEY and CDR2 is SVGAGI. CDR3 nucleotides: TGTGCCAGCAGTTTGACAGGTCAAAATCAGCCCCAGCATTTT. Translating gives CASSLTGQNQPQHF.

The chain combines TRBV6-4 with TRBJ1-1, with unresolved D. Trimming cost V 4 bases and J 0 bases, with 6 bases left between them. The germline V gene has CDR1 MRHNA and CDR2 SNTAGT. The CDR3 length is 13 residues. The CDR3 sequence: CASSAALNTEAFF. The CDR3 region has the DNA TGTGCCAGCAGTGCGGCCTTGAACACTGAAGCTTTCTTT.

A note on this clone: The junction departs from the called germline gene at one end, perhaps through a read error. In nucleotides, the CDR3 is TGTGCCAGCCGCTTCGGGGGTCTACTCAATGAGCAGTTCTTC. It encodes CASRFGGLLNEQFF. The J gene is TRBJ2-1, the V gene TRBV11-2; a weak D match, TRBD2 (6 bases). Germline CDR1 and CDR2: SGHAT and FQNNGV. This CDR3 is built from 14 residues.

CDR3 coding DNA: TGTGCTAGTGGTTTGGAACAGACGGAGGCTACCTCTGGAAACACCATATATTTT. Translation gives CASGLEQTEATSGNTIYF. The J gene is TRBJ1-3, the V gene TRBV12-5; D gene uncertain. The CDR3 runs to 18 residues. Germline assignment: CDR1 LGHNT and CDR2 FRNRAP. The V end was cut by 1 base, the J end by 0 bases, with 16 bases between.

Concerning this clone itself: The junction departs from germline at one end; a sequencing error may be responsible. The CDR3 nucleotides are TGTGCCAGCAGTTTAAAGCCGGTGGGGATCTCTGGAAACAACATATATTTT. Its translation is CASSLKPVGISGNNIYF. The V gene is TRBV27, the J gene TRBJ1-3; D gene unclear. This CDR3 spans 17 amino acids. Germline CDR1 is MNHEY and CDR2 is SMNVEV (reference sequence).

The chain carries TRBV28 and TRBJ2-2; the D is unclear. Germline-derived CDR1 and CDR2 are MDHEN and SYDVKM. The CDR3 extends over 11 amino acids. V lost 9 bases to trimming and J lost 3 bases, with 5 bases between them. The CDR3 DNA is TGTGCCAGTGCGTACACCGGGGAGCTGTTTTTT. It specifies CASAYTGELFF.

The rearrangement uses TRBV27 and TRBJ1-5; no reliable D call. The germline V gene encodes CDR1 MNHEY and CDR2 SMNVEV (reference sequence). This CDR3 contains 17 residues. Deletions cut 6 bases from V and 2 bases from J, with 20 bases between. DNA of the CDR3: TGTGCCAGCAGCCTACGGCACGGGGAGGCGGGCAATCAGCCCCAGCATTTT. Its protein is CASSLRHGEAGNQPQHF.

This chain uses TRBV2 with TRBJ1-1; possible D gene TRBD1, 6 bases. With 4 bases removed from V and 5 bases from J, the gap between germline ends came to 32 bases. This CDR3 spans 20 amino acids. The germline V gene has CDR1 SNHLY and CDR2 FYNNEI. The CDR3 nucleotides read TGTGCCAGCAGTGGGGTCTCGGGGGCTTATTTCAGGGGTTTTAGAACTGAAGCTTTCTTT. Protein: CASSGVSGAYFRGFRTEAFF.

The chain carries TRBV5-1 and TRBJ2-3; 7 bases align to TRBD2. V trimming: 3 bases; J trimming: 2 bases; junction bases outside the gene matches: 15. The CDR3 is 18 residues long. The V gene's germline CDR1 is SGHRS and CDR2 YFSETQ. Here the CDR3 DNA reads TGCGCCAGCAGCTCCCCGAGAGCGGGGAGGCCTTCCACAGATACGCAGTATTTT. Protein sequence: CASSSPRAGRPSTDTQYF. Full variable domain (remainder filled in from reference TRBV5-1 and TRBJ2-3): KAGVTQTPRYLIKTRGQQVTLSCSPISGHRSVSWYQQTPGQGLQFLFEYFSETQRNKGNFPGRFSGRQFSNSRSEMNVSTLELGDSALYLCASSSPRAGRPSTDTQYFGPGTRLTVL.

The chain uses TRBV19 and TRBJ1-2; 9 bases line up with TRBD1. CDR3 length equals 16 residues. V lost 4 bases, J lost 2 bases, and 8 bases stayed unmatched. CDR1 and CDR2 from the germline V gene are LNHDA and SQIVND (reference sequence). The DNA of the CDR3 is TGTGCCAGTAGTACCAAACCGGGACAGGGAAACTATGGCTACACCTTC. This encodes CASSTKPGQGNYGYTF.

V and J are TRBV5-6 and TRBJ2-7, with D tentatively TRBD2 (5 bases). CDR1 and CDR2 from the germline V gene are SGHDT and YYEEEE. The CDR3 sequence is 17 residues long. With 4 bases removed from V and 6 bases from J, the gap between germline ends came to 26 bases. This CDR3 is CASSLSSSGVKVSEQYF. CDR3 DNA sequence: TGTGCCAGCAGCCTATCGTCGTCCGGGGTAAAAGTCAGCGAGCAGTACTTC. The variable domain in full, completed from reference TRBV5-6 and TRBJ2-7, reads DAGVTQSPTHLIKTRGQQVTLRCSPKSGHDTVSWYQQALGQGPQFIFQYYEEEERQRGNFPDRFSGHQFPNYSSELNVNALLLGDSALYLCASSLSSSGVKVSEQYFGPGTRLTVT.

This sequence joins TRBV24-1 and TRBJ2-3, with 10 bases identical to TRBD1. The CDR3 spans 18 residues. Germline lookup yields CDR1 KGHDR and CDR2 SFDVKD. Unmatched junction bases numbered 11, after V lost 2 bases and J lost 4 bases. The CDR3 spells CATSDSSGGQGNADTQYF. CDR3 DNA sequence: TGTGCCACCAGTGATTCCTCCGGGGGACAGGGGAACGCAGATACGCAGTATTTT.